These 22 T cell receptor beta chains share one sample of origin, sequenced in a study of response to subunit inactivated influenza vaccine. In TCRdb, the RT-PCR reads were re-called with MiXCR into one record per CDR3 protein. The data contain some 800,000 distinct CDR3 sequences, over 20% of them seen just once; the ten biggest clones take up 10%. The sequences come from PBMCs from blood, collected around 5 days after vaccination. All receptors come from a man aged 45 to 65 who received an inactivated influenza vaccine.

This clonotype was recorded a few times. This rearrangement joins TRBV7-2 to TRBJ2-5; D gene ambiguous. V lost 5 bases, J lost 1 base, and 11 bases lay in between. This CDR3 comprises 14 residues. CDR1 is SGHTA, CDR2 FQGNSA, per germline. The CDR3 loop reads CASSPAGSQETQYF. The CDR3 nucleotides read TGTGCCAGCAGCCCAGCCGGGTCCCAAGAGACCCAGTACTTC.

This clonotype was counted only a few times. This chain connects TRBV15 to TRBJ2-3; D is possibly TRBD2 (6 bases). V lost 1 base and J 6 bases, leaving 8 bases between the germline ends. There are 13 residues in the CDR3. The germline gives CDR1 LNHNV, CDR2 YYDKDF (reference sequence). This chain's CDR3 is CATSRGTSDTQYF. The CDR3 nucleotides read TGTGCCACCAGCAGAGGAACTAGCGATACGCAGTATTTT.

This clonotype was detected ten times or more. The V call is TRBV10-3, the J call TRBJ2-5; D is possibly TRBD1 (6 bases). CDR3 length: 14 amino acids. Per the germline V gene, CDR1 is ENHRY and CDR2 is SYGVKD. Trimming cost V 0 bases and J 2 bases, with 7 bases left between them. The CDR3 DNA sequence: TGTGCCATCAGTGAGTCCGACAGGCAAGAGACCCAGTACTTC. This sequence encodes CAISESDRQETQYF.

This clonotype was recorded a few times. The CDR3 sequence: CASSLSSGGLYEQYF. DNA for the CDR3: TGTGCCAGCAGCTTAAGTTCGGGGGGCCTGTACGAGCAGTACTTC. The chain has TRBV7-2 and TRBJ2-7, with D possibly matching TRBD2 (7 bases). The ends were cut back, 2 bases at V and 4 bases at J, with 15 bases in the middle. CDR1 SGHTA and CDR2 FQGNSA come from the germline V gene. The CDR3 sequence is 15 residues long. The full variable domain, its missing parts supplied by reference TRBV7-2 and TRBJ2-7, is GAGVSQSPSNKVTEKGKDVELRCDPISGHTALYWYRQSLGQGLEFLIYFQGNSAPDKSGLPSDRFSAERTGGSVSTLTIQRTQQEDSAVYLCASSLSSGGLYEQYFGPGTRLTVT.

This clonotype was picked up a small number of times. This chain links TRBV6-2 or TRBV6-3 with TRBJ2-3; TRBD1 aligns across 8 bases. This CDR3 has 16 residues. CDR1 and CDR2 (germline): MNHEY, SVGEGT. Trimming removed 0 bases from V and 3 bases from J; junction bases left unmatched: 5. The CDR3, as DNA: TGTGCCAGCAGTTACTCCCAGGGGGCTTGGACAGATACGCAGTATTTT. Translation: CASSYSQGAWTDTQYF.

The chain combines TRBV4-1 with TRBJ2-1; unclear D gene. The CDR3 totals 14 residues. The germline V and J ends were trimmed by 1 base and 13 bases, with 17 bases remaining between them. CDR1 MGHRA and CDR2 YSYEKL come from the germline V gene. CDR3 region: CASSQGVGPRVQFF. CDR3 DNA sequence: TGCGCCAGCAGCCAAGGGGTCGGGCCTCGGGTCCAGTTCTTC.

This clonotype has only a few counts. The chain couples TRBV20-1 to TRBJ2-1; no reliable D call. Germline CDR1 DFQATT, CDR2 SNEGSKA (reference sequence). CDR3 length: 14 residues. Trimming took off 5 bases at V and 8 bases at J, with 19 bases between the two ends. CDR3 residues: CSAELVVVRDEQFF. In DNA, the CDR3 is TGCAGTGCTGAATTAGTGGTGGTGAGAGATGAGCAGTTCTTC.

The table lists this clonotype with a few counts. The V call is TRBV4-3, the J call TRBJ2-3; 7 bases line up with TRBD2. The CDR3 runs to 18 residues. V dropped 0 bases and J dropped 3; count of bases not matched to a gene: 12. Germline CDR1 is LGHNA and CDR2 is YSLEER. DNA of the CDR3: TGCGCCAGCAGCCAAGATCCCGGGCAGGGAGGGTGGACAGATACGCAGTATTTT. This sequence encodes CASSQDPGQGGWTDTQYF.

Here the CDR3 reads CASSQEPLLGFYGYTF. The CDR3 bases are TGCGCCAGCAGCCAAGAACCCCTACTGGGGTTCTATGGCTACACCTTC. V usage is TRBV4-1 and J usage is TRBJ1-2; D not resolved. The CDR3 contains 16 residues. Trimming took off 0 bases at V and 4 bases at J, with 15 bases between the two ends. Germline assignment: CDR1 MGHRA and CDR2 YSYEKL.

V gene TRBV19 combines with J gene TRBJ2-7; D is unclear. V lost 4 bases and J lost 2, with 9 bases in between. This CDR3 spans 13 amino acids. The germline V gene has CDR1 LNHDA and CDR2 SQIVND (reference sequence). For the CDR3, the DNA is TGTGCCAGTAGTACCAATACAGCCTACGAGCAGTACTTC. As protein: CASSTNTAYEQYF.

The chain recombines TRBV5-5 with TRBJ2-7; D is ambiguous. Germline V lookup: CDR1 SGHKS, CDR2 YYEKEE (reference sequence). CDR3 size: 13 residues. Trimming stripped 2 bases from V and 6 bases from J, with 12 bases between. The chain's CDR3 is CASSFPGLREQYF. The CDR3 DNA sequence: TGTGCCAGCAGCTTTCCCGGCCTGCGCGAGCAGTACTTC.

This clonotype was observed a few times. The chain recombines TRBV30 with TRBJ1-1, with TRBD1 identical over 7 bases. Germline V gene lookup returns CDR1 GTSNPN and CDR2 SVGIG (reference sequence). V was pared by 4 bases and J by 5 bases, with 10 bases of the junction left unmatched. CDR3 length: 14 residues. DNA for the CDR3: TGTGCCTGGAAGCGACAGGGTTCGGGGACTGAAGCTTTCTTT. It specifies CAWKRQGSGTEAFF.

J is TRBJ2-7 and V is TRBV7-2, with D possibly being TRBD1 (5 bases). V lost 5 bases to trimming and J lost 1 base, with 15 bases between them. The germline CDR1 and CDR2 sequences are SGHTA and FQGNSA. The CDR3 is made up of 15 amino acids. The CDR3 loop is CASSRDRSGSYEQYF. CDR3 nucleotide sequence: TGTGCCAGCAGCCGAGACAGATCCGGATCCTACGAGCAGTACTTC.

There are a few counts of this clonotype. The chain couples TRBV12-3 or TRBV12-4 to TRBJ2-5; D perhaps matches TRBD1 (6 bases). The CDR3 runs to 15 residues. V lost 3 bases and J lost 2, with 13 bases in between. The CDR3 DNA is TGTGCCAGCAGTTTTTTGGGGGCTCAGCAAGAGACCCAGTACTTC. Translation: CASSFLGAQQETQYF.

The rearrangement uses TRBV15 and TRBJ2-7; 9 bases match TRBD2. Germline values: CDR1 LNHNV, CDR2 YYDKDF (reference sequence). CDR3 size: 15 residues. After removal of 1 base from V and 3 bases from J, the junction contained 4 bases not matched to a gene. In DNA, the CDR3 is TGTGCCACCAGCAGAGGCCCGACTAGCGGCTACGAGCAGTACTTC. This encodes CATSRGPTSGYEQYF. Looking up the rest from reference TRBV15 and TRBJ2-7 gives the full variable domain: DAMVIQNPRYQVTQFGKPVTLSCSQTLNHNVMYWYQQKSSQAPKLLFHYYDKDFNNEADTPDNFQSRRPNTSFCFLDIRSPGLGDTAMYLCATSRGPTSGYEQYFGPGTRLTVT.

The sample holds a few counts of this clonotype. CDR3 nucleotides: TGTGCCTGGGAGGGACAGCGGTTCTACAATGAGCAGTTCTTC. This sequence encodes CAWEGQRFYNEQFF. The V and J genes are TRBV30 and TRBJ2-1; 7 nucleotides line up with TRBD1. The germline V gene has CDR1 GTSNPN and CDR2 SVGIG (reference sequence). CDR3 length: 14 residues. The junction had 7 bases not matched to a gene; V was cut back by 5 bases and J by 3 bases.

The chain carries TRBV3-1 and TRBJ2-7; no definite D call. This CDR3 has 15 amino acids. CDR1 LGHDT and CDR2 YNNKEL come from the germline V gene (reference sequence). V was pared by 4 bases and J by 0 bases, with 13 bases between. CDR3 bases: TGTGCCAGCAGCCGTGGTCGTGCAAGCTCCTACGAGCAGTACTTC. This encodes CASSRGRASSYEQYF.

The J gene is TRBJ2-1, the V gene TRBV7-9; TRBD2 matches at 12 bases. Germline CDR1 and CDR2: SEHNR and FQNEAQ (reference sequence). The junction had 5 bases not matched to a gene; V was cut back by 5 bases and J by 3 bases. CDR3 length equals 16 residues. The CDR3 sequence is CASSLGTSGYYNEQFF. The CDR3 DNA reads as TGTGCCAGCAGCCTTGGGACTAGCGGGTACTACAATGAGCAGTTCTTC. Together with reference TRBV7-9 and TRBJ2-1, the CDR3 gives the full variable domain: DTGVSQNPRHKITKRGQNVTFRCDPISEHNRLYWYRQTLGQGPEFLTYFQNEAQLEKSRLLSDRFSAERPKGSFSTLEIQRTEQGDSAMYLCASSLGTSGYYNEQFFGPGTRLTVL.

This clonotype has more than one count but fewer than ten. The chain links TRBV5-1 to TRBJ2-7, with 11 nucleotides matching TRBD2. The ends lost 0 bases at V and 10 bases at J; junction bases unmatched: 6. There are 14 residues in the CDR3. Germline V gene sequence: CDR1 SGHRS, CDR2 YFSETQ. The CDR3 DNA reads TGCGCCAGCAGCTTGGAACTAGCGGGGGCCAATCAGTACTTC. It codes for CASSLELAGANQYF.

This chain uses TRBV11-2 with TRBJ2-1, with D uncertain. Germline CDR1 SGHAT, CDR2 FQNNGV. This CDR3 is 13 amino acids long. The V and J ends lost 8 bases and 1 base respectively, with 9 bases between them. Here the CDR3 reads CASGIWSYNEQFF. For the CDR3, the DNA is TGTGCCAGCGGGATTTGGTCCTACAATGAGCAGTTCTTC.

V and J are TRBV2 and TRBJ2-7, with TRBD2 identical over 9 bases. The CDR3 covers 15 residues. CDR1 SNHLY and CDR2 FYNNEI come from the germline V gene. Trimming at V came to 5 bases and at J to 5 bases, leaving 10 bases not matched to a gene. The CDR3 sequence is CASSSLIAGAHEQYF. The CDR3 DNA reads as TGTGCCAGCAGTTCCCTCATAGCGGGAGCCCACGAGCAGTACTTC.

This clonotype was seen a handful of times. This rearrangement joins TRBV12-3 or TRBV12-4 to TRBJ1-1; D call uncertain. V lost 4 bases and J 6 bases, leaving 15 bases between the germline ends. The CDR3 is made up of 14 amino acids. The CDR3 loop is CASSSHYEGAEAFF. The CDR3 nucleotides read TGTGCCAGCAGTTCTCATTACGAGGGAGCTGAAGCTTTCTTT.